This is a list of T cell receptor beta chains from one sample in a study of CD8+CD57+ T cells in acquired aplastic anemia. TCRdb re-called the reads with MiXCR, one entry per CDR3 protein. In the table there are about 180,000 distinct CDR3 sequences, around 63% of which are singletons. What was sequenced was sorted CD4+, CD8+, or CD8+CD57+ T cells (not recorded which) from PBMCs. The receptors originated from a human donor with aplastic anemia. Each CDR3 is given with its conserved first and last residue. The D gene is left open where the match is weak. The size entry is marked missing in some rows and otherwise reads once, few, many or a size class.

d_gene	v_gene	abundance	j_gene	CDR3nt	CDR3aa
TRBD1	TRBV19	-	TRBJ1-1	TGTGCCAGTAGTCCCAACAGGGGGCTGATAAGGAACACTGAAGCTTTCTTT	CASSPNRGLIRNTEAFF
TRBD2	TRBV20-1	-	TRBJ2-7	TGCAGTGCTAGGGACCCGACTAGCGGCGAGCAGTACTTC	CSARDPTSGEQYF
-	TRBV20-1	-	TRBJ1-1	TGCAGTGCTAGGGCTTATGAAGCTTTCTTT	CSARAYEAFF
TRBD1	TRBV7-2	-	TRBJ2-3	TGTGCCAGCAGCTTAGGGACAGGGATGGGTGGCACAGATACGCAGTATTTT	CASSLGTGMGGTDTQYF
-	TRBV7-6	-	TRBJ2-1	TGTGCCAGCGGCGGGGGCAATGAGCGGTTCTTC	CASGGGNERFF
-	TRBV20-1	-	TRBJ1-2	TGCAGTGCTAGAGATACAGTCAACTATGGCTACACCTTC	CSARDTVNYGYTF
-	TRBV20-1	-	TRBJ2-1	TGCAGTGCTAATCAGGGGGGCTTAGACAATGAGCGGTTCTTC	CSANQGGLDNERFF
TRBD2	TRBV14	-	TRBJ2-2	TGTGCCAGCAGCCAACGATTTGGGGGGGCCGGGGAGCTGTTTTTT	CASSQRFGGAGELFF
TRBD1	TRBV6-5	-	TRBJ1-4	TGTGCCAGCAGTAAAACGGGACAGGGACACGAAAAACTGTTTTTT	CASSKTGQGHEKLFF
-	TRBV6-1	many	TRBJ1-5	TGTGCCAGCACCCCGGACAGTAGCAATCAGCCCCAGCATTTT	CASTPDSSNQPQHF
-	TRBV19	-	TRBJ1-5	TGTGCCAGTAGTATCGGAGGAACAGTCAATCAGCCCCAGCATTTT	CASSIGGTVNQPQHF
-	TRBV7-8	-	TRBJ1-6	TGTGCCAGCAGCTTAAATGGAGATTCACCCCTCCACTTT	CASSLNGDSPLHF
-	TRBV29-1	-	TRBJ1-1	TGCAGCGTTAAGGGGATGAACACTGAAGCTTTCTTT	CSVKGMNTEAFF
TRBD1	TRBV12-3/TRBV12-4	many	TRBJ1-2	TGTGCCAGCAGCTGGGACAGTGATGGCTACACCTTC	CASSWDSDGYTF
-	TRBV19	-	TRBJ1-5	TGTGCCAGTAGTGACGTCGTCGTAGGGCCCCAGCATTTT	CASSDVVVGPQHF
-	TRBV7-9	-	TRBJ1-1	TGTGCCAGCAGCTTAGCAATTAGCGGGGGGACGGGCCCGAACACTGAAGCTTTCTTT	CASSLAISGGTGPNTEAFF
TRBD1	TRBV2	few	TRBJ1-4	TGTGCCAGCAGTAGACAGGGAGTTAATGAAAAACTGTTTTTT	CASSRQGVNEKLFF
-	TRBV19	many	TRBJ2-7	TGTGCCAGTAGTATACTACAGGGCTACGAGCAGTACTTC	CASSILQGYEQYF
TRBD1	TRBV9	-	TRBJ2-7	TGTGCCAGCAGCGCGACAGGGGGCCTGGGAGAGCAGTACTTC	CASSATGGLGEQYF
TRBD1	TRBV5-4	-	TRBJ1-5	TGTGCCAGCAGCTCGGACAGGGACAATCAGCCCCAGCATTTT	CASSSDRDNQPQHF
-	TRBV14	many	TRBJ2-5	TGTGCCAGCAGCCAAAGGAGGAGCTTAGAGACCCAGTACTTC	CASSQRRSLETQYF
-	TRBV2	-	TRBJ1-5	TGTGCCAGCAGCCCCGGTCCCTACCATAGCAATCAGCCCCAGCATTTT	CASSPGPYHSNQPQHF
-	TRBV15	-	TRBJ2-5	TGTGCCACCAGCCGGGTTTCTGGGAGTTTCCAAGAGACCCAGTACTTC	CATSRVSGSFQETQYF
-	TRBV2	-	TRBJ2-3	TGTGCCAGCCTTAGCGGAGATACGCAGTATTTT	CASLSGDTQYF
-	TRBV15	-	TRBJ2-3	TGTGCCACCAGCCGGAGTCTAGCGACTAGCACAGATACGCAGTATTTT	CATSRSLATSTDTQYF
TRBD2	TRBV28	-	TRBJ2-7	TGTACCAGCAGCTCCGGACTAGCGGGAGGCGAGCAGTACTTC	CTSSSGLAGGEQYF
TRBD2	TRBV29-1	-	TRBJ2-7	TGCAGCGTTGCTTTAACTAGCGGGGGATCCTACGAGCAGTACTTC	CSVALTSGGSYEQYF
-	TRBV7-9	-	TRBJ2-7	TGTGCCAGCATCCAAATGGAGGGAGAGCAGTACTTC	CASIQMEGEQYF
-	TRBV7-3	-	TRBJ1-1	TGTGCCAGCAGCTTTATGGGGGAGAACACTGAAGCTTTCTTT	CASSFMGENTEAFF
-	TRBV19	-	TRBJ1-5	TGTGCCAGTAGTATTGGAGGTTATAGCAATCAGCCCCAGCATTTT	CASSIGGYSNQPQHF
-	TRBV10-2	few	TRBJ1-4	TGCGCCAGCAGTGAGTGGAGCACCACGAGCCGAAAACTGTTTTTT	CASSEWSTTSRKLFF
TRBD1	TRBV19	-	TRBJ2-7	TGTGCCAGTAGTATGAGACAGGGTAAGGAGCAGTACTTC	CASSMRQGKEQYF
TRBD1	TRBV20-1	-	TRBJ2-7	TGCAGTGCTAGAGTCCGGACAGGGAACTACGAGCAGTACTTC	CSARVRTGNYEQYF
TRBD1	TRBV2	-	TRBJ2-3	TGTGCCAGCAGCGAGACAGGGCTCCAAGATACGCAGTATTTT	CASSETGLQDTQYF
TRBD1	TRBV19	-	TRBJ1-2	TGTGCCAGTATTAAACGGACAGGAGATTATTCACACTATGGCTACACCTTC	CASIKRTGDYSHYGYTF
-	TRBV4-2	-	TRBJ1-1	TGTGCCAGCAGCCAACGTAAGGGCGGCACTGAAGCTTTCTTT	CASSQRKGGTEAFF
-	TRBV7-2	once	TRBJ2-7	TGTGCCAGCAGCTTATCCCCGAACGCCGGGGAGCAGTACTTC	CASSLSPNAGEQYF
TRBD1	TRBV28	once	TRBJ2-7	TGTGCCAGCAGTTGGGGACAGGGGCCCTACGAGCAGTACTTC	CASSWGQGPYEQYF
TRBD1	TRBV7-9	-	TRBJ2-7	TGTGCCAGCAGCTTAGAGTACAGGGGGGCCGAGCAGTACTTC	CASSLEYRGAEQYF
-	TRBV20-1	-	TRBJ2-5	TGCAGACAATCCGGGACCCAGGTAACGGAGACCCAGTACTTC	CRQSGTQVTETQYF